One sample yielded the 25 T cell receptor beta chains listed below, sequenced in a study of blood T cell repertoires in COVID-19. This table comes from immunoSEQ multiplex PCR, and its TCRdb copy is limited to in-frame clones, with some not included. The sample holds roughly 42,000 clones, approximately 85% seen once. The sample consisted of peripheral blood. Receptor source: a human donor in a cohort sampled during active COVID-19.

The chain is built from TRBV10-3 and TRBJ2-5; 9 bases agree with TRBD2. Germline V gene sequence: CDR1 ENHRY, CDR2 SYGVKD. This CDR3 is built from 14 residues. The ends lost 4 bases at V and 3 bases at J; junction bases unmatched: 3. CDR3: CAISGRGGEETQYF. Written as DNA, the CDR3 is TGTGCCATCAGTGGGCGGGGGGGAGAAGAGACCCAGTACTTC.

The rearrangement uses TRBV28 and TRBJ2-7, with 8 bases identical to TRBD1. The CDR3 length is 13 residues. Germline-derived CDR1 and CDR2 are MDHEN and SYDVKM. After removal of 6 bases from V and 3 bases from J, the junction contained 4 bases not matched to a gene. CDR3 amino acids: CASRPTGGYEQYF. The CDR3 DNA follows: TGTGCCAGCAGACCCACAGGGGGCTACGAGCAGTACTTC.

The chain couples TRBV28 to TRBJ2-7, with D perhaps matching TRBD2 (7 bases). V shed 2 bases and J shed 4 bases, with 18 bases lying between them. This CDR3 has 16 amino acids. The germline CDR1 and CDR2 sequences are MDHEN and SYDVKM. This CDR3 is CASSLGGWGGQYEQYF. For the CDR3, the DNA is TGTGCCAGCAGTTTAGGGGGTTGGGGGGGCCAGTACGAGCAGTACTTC.

The chain is built from TRBV6-5 and TRBJ2-7, with 10 nucleotides matching TRBD2. With V trimmed by 4 bases and J by 0 bases, 0 bases remained unmatched. There are 14 residues in the CDR3. The germline CDR1 and CDR2 sequences are MNHEY and SVGAGI. CDR3 bases: TGTGCCAGCAGTTGGACTAGCGGCTCCTACGAGCAGTACTTC. Residues: CASSWTSGSYEQYF.

This clone was picked up one time. This chain uses TRBV7-2 with TRBJ2-2, with TRBD2 as a possible D gene (5 bases). With 1 base removed from V and 8 bases from J, the gap between germline ends came to 11 bases. CDR1 and CDR2 (germline): SGHTA, FQGNSA. The CDR3 is made up of 14 amino acids. CDR3 in DNA: TGTGCCAGCAGCTTAGGAGGGCGCATAGGGGAGCTGTTTTTT. This gives the protein CASSLGGRIGELFF.

This chain connects TRBV2 to TRBJ2-2; 8 nucleotides match TRBD1. CDR1 SNHLY and CDR2 FYNNEI come from the germline V gene. V was pared by 11 bases and J by 1 base, with 3 bases of the junction left unmatched. The CDR3 extends over 13 amino acids. CDR3 in DNA: TGTGCCTCTGGGACAGGGAACACCGGGGAGCTGTTTTTT. Its translation: CASGTGNTGELFF.

The CDR3 spells CASSPGTSGGDTQYF. The CDR3 DNA is TGTGCCAGCAGCCCCGGGACTAGCGGTGGGGATACGCAGTATTTT. The J gene is TRBJ2-3, the V gene TRBV3-1 (or the pseudogene TRBV3-2), with 11 bases lining up with TRBD2. The germline V gene encodes CDR1 LGHDT and CDR2 YNNKEL (reference sequence). The junction had 6 bases not matched to a gene; V was cut back by 4 bases and J by 6 bases. This CDR3 comprises 15 residues.

To note about this clone: Other nucleotide sequences from this sample produce the same CDR3. The chain combines TRBV5-6 with TRBJ2-5; D is perhaps TRBD1 (6 bases). V was shortened by 4 bases and J by 5 bases, with 15 bases between the two germline ends. CDR3 size: 14 residues. Germline CDR1 and CDR2: SGHDT and YYEEEE. The CDR3 DNA reads TGTGCCAGCAGCAGAACTGGGGGCGCGGAGACCCAGTACTTC. Translation: CASSRTGGAETQYF.

The CDR3 coding sequence is TGTGCCAGCAGCGTAGATTCGGCAGATACGCAGTATTTT. Its protein is CASSVDSADTQYF. This chain links TRBV9 with TRBJ2-3; D call uncertain. The germline CDR1 and CDR2 sequences are SGDLS and YYNGEE. V lost 0 bases, J lost 4 bases, and 6 bases lay in between. The CDR3 is 13 residues long.

The chain has TRBV28 and TRBJ2-1; TRBD2 agrees at 9 bases. This CDR3 contains 15 residues. V was pared by 7 bases and J by 4 bases, with 8 bases of the junction left unmatched. The germline gives CDR1 MDHEN, CDR2 SYDVKM. CDR3 loop: CASITGAGGYNEQFF. For the CDR3, the DNA is TGTGCCAGCATCACAGGGGCGGGGGGGTACAATGAGCAGTTCTTC. Based on the CDR3 plus reference TRBV28 and TRBJ2-1, the full variable domain is DVKVTQSSRYLVKRTGEKVFLECVQDMDHENMFWYRQDPGLGLRLIYFSYDVKMKEKGDIPEGYSVSREKKERFSLILESASTNQTSMYLCASITGAGGYNEQFFGPGTRLTVL.

This clone has only a few counts. The J gene is TRBJ1-2, the V gene TRBV6-6; maybe TRBD1 (6 bases). Germline V gene lookup returns CDR1 MNHNY and CDR2 SVGAGI (reference sequence). V lost 6 bases, J lost 1 base, and 9 bases lay in between. The CDR3 has 13 amino acids. The CDR3 DNA follows: TGTGCCAGCAGGGACAGCAATAACTATGGCTACACCTTC. Residues: CASRDSNNYGYTF.

The gene calls are TRBV9 and TRBJ2-3; 10 bases are a match to TRBD2. V lost 1 base and J lost 3; bases outside the gene matches: 2. Germline CDR1 reads SGDLS; CDR2 reads YYNGEE. The CDR3 runs 15 residues. CDR3 region: CASSVTLAGTDTQYF. The DNA for the CDR3 is TGTGCCAGCAGCGTAACACTAGCGGGGACAGATACGCAGTATTTT.

The V gene is TRBV6-2 or TRBV6-3, the J gene TRBJ2-7; D not resolved. V lost 7 bases and J lost 6, with 13 bases in between. CDR3 length: 12 amino acids. Germline V lookup: CDR1 MNHEY, CDR2 SVGEGT. CDR3 amino acids: CASTPAGAEQYF. In nucleotides, the CDR3 is TGTGCCAGCACCCCGGCAGGTGCCGAGCAGTACTTC.

The chain is built from TRBV3-1 (or the pseudogene TRBV3-2) and TRBJ2-3; D might be TRBD1 (5 bases). Germline CDR1 is LGHDT and CDR2 is YNNKEL (reference sequence). This CDR3 comprises 13 residues. V dropped 8 bases and J dropped 5 bases, with 14 bases sitting between them. CDR3 coding DNA: TGTGCCAGCGGCAAACAAGGGGTAGATACGCAGTATTTT. Translated: CASGKQGVDTQYF.

The chain links TRBV5-1 to TRBJ2-5; 13 bases align to TRBD2. Germline lookup yields CDR1 SGHRS and CDR2 YFSETQ. The J segment lost 5 bases and the V segment lost 0 bases, leaving 4 bases of the junction unmatched. CDR3 size: 16 residues. As DNA, the CDR3 is TGCGCCAGCAGCTTGGGCGGGACTAGCGGGGAGGAGACCCAGTACTTC. This sequence encodes CASSLGGTSGEETQYF.

The V call is TRBV19, the J call TRBJ2-3; 12 bases are shared with TRBD2. Germline CDR1 LNHDA, CDR2 SQIVND (reference sequence). The CDR3 contains 18 residues. After removal of 1 base from V and 8 bases from J, the junction contained 13 bases not matched to a gene. This CDR3 reads CASSIGPRLAGGRGTQYF. The CDR3 DNA sequence: TGTGCCAGTAGTATAGGCCCCCGGCTAGCGGGGGGGCGGGGTACGCAGTATTTT.

V and J are TRBV6-6 and TRBJ1-6; D uncertain. With 2 bases removed from V and 10 bases from J, the gap between germline ends came to 15 bases. Germline CDR1 MNHNY, CDR2 SVGAGI (reference sequence). The CDR3 is made up of 15 amino acids. Written as DNA, the CDR3 is TGTGCCAGCAGTTACGACGTTAGCCCCATCTCACCCCTCCACTTT. Translated, it gives CASSYDVSPISPLHF.

The chain joins TRBV12-3 or TRBV12-4 to TRBJ2-5; 7 bases fit TRBD1. V was clipped by 6 bases and J by 0 bases; unmatched bases: 1. This CDR3 is 13 amino acids long. The CDR3 sequence is CASRDRYQETQYF. The CDR3 coding sequence is TGTGCCAGCAGGGACAGGTACCAAGAGACCCAGTACTTC.

The genes are TRBV28 and TRBJ1-5; D not certain. Germline CDR1 reads MDHEN; CDR2 reads SYDVKM. This CDR3 is 15 amino acids long. The V and J ends lost 4 bases and 5 bases respectively, with 15 bases between them. The CDR3 loop reads CASSYPGESHQPQHF. The CDR3 DNA reads TGTGCCAGCAGTTATCCCGGGGAAAGCCATCAGCCCCAGCATTTT.

This chain connects TRBV11-2 to TRBJ2-1; D remains unclear. CDR1 and CDR2 from the germline V gene are SGHAT and FQNNGV. The CDR3 runs 15 residues. Trimming removed 5 bases at V and 3 bases at J, with 14 bases between. This CDR3 reads CASSLEGSNYNEQFF. CDR3 coding DNA: TGTGCCAGCAGCCTCGAAGGTAGCAACTACAATGAGCAGTTCTTC.

The chain carries TRBV5-1 and TRBJ2-3; D ambiguous. V lost 4 bases, J lost 6 bases, and 12 bases lay in between. This CDR3 contains 13 residues. Germline lookup yields CDR1 SGHRS and CDR2 YFSETQ. The CDR3 nucleotides are TGCGCCAGCAGCCCCCGAGGTTCCGATACGCAGTATTTT. This translates into CASSPRGSDTQYF. The entire variable domain, with the rest obtained from reference TRBV5-1 and TRBJ2-3, is as follows: KAGVTQTPRYLIKTRGQQVTLSCSPISGHRSVSWYQQTPGQGLQFLFEYFSETQRNKGNFPGRFSGRQFSNSRSEMNVSTLELGDSALYLCASSPRGSDTQYFGPGTRLTVL.

The V gene is TRBV7-3, the J gene TRBJ1-1; 11 bases match TRBD1. V shed 4 bases, J shed 7 bases, and the junction held 2 bases outside the gene matches. CDR3 size: 13 residues. Germline loops: CDR1 SGHTA, CDR2 FQGTGA. The CDR3 DNA reads TGTGCCAGCAGCTCCGGGACAGGGGGTGAAGCTTTCTTT. As protein: CASSSGTGGEAFF. Supplemented by reference TRBV7-3 and TRBJ1-1, the full variable domain reads GAGVSQTPSNKVTEKGKYVELRCDPISGHTALYWYRQSLGQGPEFLIYFQGTGAADDSGLPNDRFFAVRPEGSVSTLKIQRTERGDSAVYLCASSSGTGGEAFFGQGTRLTVV.

This clone appeared once. The gene calls are TRBV3-1 (or the pseudogene TRBV3-2) and TRBJ1-2; 7 nucleotides match TRBD1. V shed 4 bases and J 4 bases; nucleotides not matched to a gene: 3. The CDR3 consists of 13 residues. Germline V gene data show CDR1 as LGHDT and CDR2 as YNNKEL (reference sequence). In nucleotides, the CDR3 is TGTGCCAGCAGCCTGGGACAGTTCTATGGCTACACCTTC. Translated: CASSLGQFYGYTF.

The table lists this clone with a few counts. The rearrangement links TRBV6-5 to TRBJ1-2, with 7 positions matching TRBD1. The CDR3 is 14 residues long. CDR1 is MNHEY, CDR2 SVGAGI, per germline. J gave up 0 bases and V 4 bases, and 2 bases lay outside the gene matches. In DNA form, the CDR3 reads TGTGCCAGCAGTTCGACAGGGACTAACTATGGCTACACCTTC. Residues: CASSSTGTNYGYTF.

This chain links TRBV6-5 with TRBJ2-6, with a possible D match to TRBD1 (7 bases). CDR1 is MNHEY, CDR2 SVGAGI, per germline. Deletions cut 6 bases from V and 4 bases from J, with 13 bases between. The CDR3 extends over 15 amino acids. CDR3 region: CASRGGQSGANVLTF. CDR3 coding DNA: TGTGCCAGCAGGGGGGGACAGTCCGGGGCCAACGTCCTGACTTTC.